This entry concerns a single T cell receptor beta chain. The clone's antigen remains unknown. Within one base of it there is no much larger clone, and no base qualities were kept. Only healthy Caucasian donors were included. The data stem from a study of identical twins (dated by TCRdb to the mid-2010s). Background for the entire study: TCR alpha and beta repertoires from monozygotic twins, unrelated adults of various ages and cord blood were deep-sequenced to test whether fetal clonotypes persist. To rule out contamination, replicate twin experiments were performed at different times with different library preparation protocols.

V is cut back by 2 bases and J by 4 bases, with 5 bases in the junction unmatched. From a lookup of the germline V gene, CDR1 and CDR2 are MGHRA and YSYEKL. The CDR3 contains 15 residues, cysteine and phenylalanine counted. Just the 45-base CDR3 DNA is kept, in frame starting at base 1. Libraries were built with 5' RACE. The sequencer was an Illumina HiSeq 2000. A universal primer binding site was introduced by template switching, and a unique molecular identifier was present in the final cDNA, enabling accurate counting of TCR cDNA molecules. Specific primers in the conserved constant-segment region were used to synthesize first-strand cDNA for the TCR alpha and beta chains. To control for contamination, each cDNA library was double barcoded with a SMART-Mk sample barcode plus Illumina barcodes. TruSeq adapter sequences and Illumina sample barcodes were added in two successive PCR steps. Sequencing of the TCR alpha and beta cDNA libraries was done on the Illumina HiSeq platform using custom primers. Turning to the authors' computational methods: Unique molecular identifiers were extracted from raw reads with MiGEC, and CDR3 positions were determined with MiXCR. Recombination models were inferred per individual with the repgenHMM and IGoR tools using an EM algorithm. Shared clonotypes were analyzed with the tcR package in R, and sharing was normalized by the product of cloneset sizes. Out-of-frame nonproductive sequences were analyzed to study raw recombination free of thymic and clonal selection effects. The public reads were run again by TCRdb, first through fastp at Q25 and then through MiXCR, and only productive beta chains were kept. For every CDR3 protein sequence, its rows merge into one entry that carries the most common genes and DNA. Clone size and V and J calls follow TCRdb, not the original study. The sample data list roughly 1,500,000 distinct CDR3 sequences, and about 31% of these were observed just once. The leading ten clones occupy approximately 0.25% of the sample.

Findings and caveats that apply to the study as a whole: Compared with coincidental sharing between unrelated individuals, out-of-frame TCR alpha sequences shared between twins showed an excess of sequences with low generation probability. Because the same donors could not be followed over many years, the conclusions depended on cross-sectional statistical analysis. Abundant cord blood beta clonotypes had fewer insertions, young adult naive repertoires showed a similar but weaker trend, and memory repertoires showed no such trend. Zero-insertion analyses could be partly confounded by invariant T cells such as MAIT and iNKT, though diverse VJ usage argued against such confounding for most clonotypes. In monozygotic twins, recombination models systematically underestimated out-of-frame TCR alpha sharing, but the models matched the sharing seen between unrelated individuals. In beta out-of-frame sequences, excess twin sharing was weaker, because having fewer shared sequences lowered the signal-to-noise ratio.

This clonotype was obtained from a newborn girl in good health. The sequencing input was cord blood. The chain is encoded by TRBV4-1 joined to TRBJ1-2; 9 bases in the middle match TRBD1. In nucleotides, the sequence is TGCGCCAGCAGCCAAAGGACAGGGGAGAGCTATGGCTACACCTTC. The encoded protein is CASSQRTGESYGYTF.